A selection of T cell receptor beta chains follows, all from one sample in a study of cytomegalovirus exposure and HLA in healthy donors. Sequencing was performed with immunoSEQ multiplex PCR; in TCRdb, only in-frame clones are kept and a portion is missing. Of roughly 55,000 clones listed, 65% to 80% are singletons. The sequenced material came from PBMCs. These TCRs come from a man aged 40-55 years in good health and CMV-seropositive. The CDR3 runs from the conserved cysteine through the conserved F or W. A D gene is named only where the DNA matches it firmly. Clone size, where shown, is once, few, many, or a class for clones that have expanded.

>.|TRBV7-2|TRBD1|TRBJ1-2
CASSPGQEIYGYTF
TGTGCCAGCAGCCCAGGACAGGAGATCTATGGCTACACCTTC
>.|TRBV7-2|.|TRBJ1-2
CASSPLAQGYGYTF
TGTGCCAGCAGTCCATTGGCACAGGGATATGGCTACACCTTC
>.|TRBV5-4|.|TRBJ2-2
CASSLDNTGELFF
TGTGCCAGCAGCCTAGACAACACCGGGGAGCTGTTTTTT
>.|TRBV5-8|.|TRBJ1-3
CASSSESGNTIYF
TGTGCCAGCAGCTCTGAGTCTGGAAACACCATATATTTT
>.|TRBV7-8|.|TRBJ1-2
CASSLLSGYYGYTF
TGTGCCAGCAGCTTATTATCGGGATACTATGGCTACACCTTC
>.|TRBV6-1|.|TRBJ2-7
CASTTDTSPYEQYF
TGTGCCAGCACCACGGACACGAGTCCCTACGAGCAGTACTTC
>.|TRBV5-1|.|TRBJ1-4
CASSLGHATNEKLFF
TGCGCCAGCAGCTTGGGACACGCAACTAATGAAAAACTGTTTTTT
>.|TRBV4-2|TRBD2|TRBJ2-1
CASSQVVLAVFNEQFF
TGTGCCAGCAGCCAAGTCGTCCTAGCGGTATTCAATGAGCAGTTCTTC
>.|TRBV5-1|TRBD2|TRBJ2-5
CASSSGGGQETQYF
TGCGCCAGCAGCTCCGGGGGGGGACAAGAGACCCAGTACTTC
>.|TRBV5-4|.|TRBJ1-1
CASSKGGTEAFF
TGTGCCAGCAGCAAGGGAGGCACTGAAGCTTTCTTT
>.|TRBV12-5|TRBD2|TRBJ2-7
CASGTGTTYEQYF
TGTGCTAGTGGCACCGGGACTACCTACGAGCAGTACTTC
>.|TRBV29-1|.|TRBJ1-3
CSVQGLQGYGNTIYF
TGCAGCGTTCAGGGCCTACAGGGCTATGGAAACACCATATATTTT
>.|TRBV5-6|.|TRBJ2-5
CASSLKETQYF
TGTGCCAGCAGCCTAAAAGAGACCCAGTACTTC
>few|TRBV28|.|TRBJ1-2
CASSRSGSLNYGYTF
TGTGCCAGCAGTAGGAGTGGCAGCTTGAACTATGGCTACACCTTC
>once|TRBV19|.|TRBJ1-1
CASSIRGAATEAFF
TGTGCCAGTAGTATCCGGGGGGCGGCCACTGAAGCTTTCTTT
>.|TRBV7-2|.|TRBJ2-5
CASSSGVKETQYF
TGTGCCAGCAGCTCGGGTGTTAAAGAGACCCAGTACTTC
>.|TRBV12-5|.|TRBJ2-1
CASGRGPYNEQFF
TGTGCTAGTGGCCGGGGTCCCTACAATGAGCAGTTCTTC
>.|TRBV4-2|.|TRBJ2-7
CASSQVGGGEQYF
TGTGCCAGCAGCCAAGTGGGGGGTGGCGAGCAGTACTTC
>.|TRBV5-8|.|TRBJ1-2
CASSRGHFQHVAGYTF
TGTGCCAGCAGCCGGGGACATTTCCAGCATGTGGCTGGCTACACCTTC
>.|TRBV5-1|TRBD2|TRBJ2-7
CASSQGTSGKNYEQYF
TGCGCCAGCAGCCAAGGGACTAGCGGGAAGAACTACGAGCAGTACTTC
>.|TRBV5-1|.|TRBJ1-1
CASSLGVGQEAFF
TGCGCCAGCAGCTTGGGAGTGGGGCAAGAAGCTTTCTTT
>.|TRBV9|.|TRBJ1-1
CASSVNQYRETEAFF
TGTGCCAGCAGCGTAAACCAATACAGGGAAACTGAAGCTTTCTTT
>.|TRBV2|TRBD1|TRBJ2-2
CASSPTGDDTGELFF
TGTGCCAGCAGTCCAACAGGGGACGACACCGGGGAGCTGTTTTTT
>.|TRBV30|TRBD2|TRBJ2-5
CAWGPGTSGQETQYF
TGTGCCTGGGGTCCCGGGACTAGCGGCCAAGAGACCCAGTACTTC
>.|TRBV29-1|.|TRBJ1-2
CSVVTDGYTF
TGCAGCGTTGTGACAGATGGCTACACCTTC
>.|TRBV6-1|.|TRBJ1-6
CASSEEAGANSPLHF
TGTGCCAGCAGTGAAGAGGCGGGAGCTAACTCACCCCTCCACTTT
>.|TRBV5-1|TRBD2|TRBJ2-5
CASSLSPGAGDQETQYF
TGCGCCAGCAGCTTGTCTCCGGGAGCGGGGGATCAGGAGACCCAGTACTTC
>.|TRBV2|.|TRBJ1-2
CASSAGGTNYGYTF
TGTGCCAGCAGTGCTGGGGGGACTAACTATGGCTACACCTTC
>few|TRBV6-1|.|TRBJ2-3
CASSDNLAESDTQYF
TGTGCCAGCAGTGATAACTTAGCAGAGTCAGATACGCAGTATTTT
>.|TRBV9|TRBD2|TRBJ2-1
CASSVEAGGYNEQFF
TGTGCCAGCAGCGTAGAAGCGGGGGGGTACAATGAGCAGTTCTTC
>few|TRBV29-1|TRBD1|TRBJ1-1
CSVRGQRFVFEAFF
TGCAGCGTGAGGGGACAGCGATTTGTTTTTGAAGCTTTCTTT
>.|TRBV10-3|TRBD2|TRBJ2-3
CAISEEGRGSTDTQYF
TGTGCCATCAGTGAGGAGGGGCGGGGGAGCACAGATACGCAGTATTTT
>.|TRBV5-1|.|TRBJ1-1
CASSLRGNTEAFF
TGCGCCAGCAGCTTGAGAGGGAACACTGAAGCTTTCTTT
>.|TRBV5-1|.|TRBJ2-5
CASSLGGGAQETQYF
TGCGCCAGCAGCTTGGGAGGGGGGGCGCAAGAGACCCAGTACTTC
>.|TRBV2|TRBD2|TRBJ2-3
CASRGGGAMDTQYF
TGTGCCAGCAGGGGCGGGGGGGCTATGGATACGCAGTATTTT
>.|TRBV2|TRBD1|TRBJ2-7
CASIEGTVDTYEQYF
TGTGCCAGCATTGAGGGGACAGTTGATACCTACGAGCAGTACTTC
>.|TRBV27|.|TRBJ1-1
CASSLGRVTEAFF
TGTGCCAGCAGTTTGGGCAGGGTGACTGAAGCTTTCTTT
>.|TRBV13|TRBD1|TRBJ1-6
CASSTYGTANSPLHF
TGTGCCAGCAGCACGTACGGGACAGCTAATTCACCCCTCCACTTT
>.|TRBV6-1|TRBD1|TRBJ1-4
CASSMRTGGDEKLFF
TGTGCCAGCAGTATGCGGACAGGGGGTGATGAAAAACTGTTTTTT
>.|TRBV29-1|TRBD2|TRBJ2-1
CSVSGGSSSYNEQFF
TGCAGCGTTTCCGGGGGGTCCAGCTCCTACAATGAGCAGTTCTTC
>.|TRBV9|TRBD1|TRBJ1-4
CASSGHQGVNEKLFF
TGTGCCAGCAGCGGTCACCAGGGGGTGAATGAAAAACTGTTTTTT
>.|TRBV7-9|.|TRBJ2-7
CASSFLPGHGSYEQYF
TGTGCCAGCAGCTTTCTTCCGGGACACGGGTCTTACGAGCAGTACTTC
>few|TRBV6-4|.|TRBJ1-1
CASSRESNTEAFF
TGTGCCAGCTCCCGGGAGTCTAACACTGAAGCTTTCTTT
>few|TRBV29-1|TRBD2|TRBJ2-7
CSVVGGRTPPYEQYF
TGCAGCGTTGTGGGAGGGCGAACTCCTCCCTACGAGCAGTACTTC
>few|TRBV7-3|TRBD1|TRBJ1-1
CASSLSRDREAFF
TGTGCCAGCAGCTTATCCCGGGACAGGGAAGCTTTCTTT
>few|TRBV19|TRBD1|TRBJ1-2
CASSTTPDRVDYGYTF
TGTGCCAGTAGCACGACCCCGGACAGGGTGGACTATGGCTACACCTTC
>.|TRBV7-6|TRBD2|TRBJ2-7
CASSRGLAGANSYEQYF
TGTGCCAGCAGCCGGGGACTAGCGGGGGCCAACTCCTACGAGCAGTACTTC
>.|TRBV4-1|TRBD2|TRBJ2-5
CASSQDGGGQETQYF
TGCGCCAGCAGCCAAGATGGCGGGGGACAAGAGACCCAGTACTTC
>.|TRBV7-3|.|TRBJ1-2
CASSLTGGTYGYTF
TGTGCCAGCAGCTTAACTGGGGGGACCTATGGCTACACCTTC
>.|TRBV9|.|TRBJ2-7
CASSVAGVGTYEQYF
TGTGCCAGCAGCGTAGCTGGGGTCGGGACCTACGAGCAGTACTTC
>.|TRBV6-1|TRBD1|TRBJ1-2
CASSEDGTDDYGYTF
TGTGCCAGCAGTGAAGACGGGACAGATGACTATGGCTACACCTTC
>.|TRBV7-2|.|TRBJ1-1
CASSHFQNTEAFF
TGTGCCAGCAGCCACTTCCAGAACACTGAAGCTTTCTTT